The clone carrying this TCR beta chain was picked up a small number of times. Antigen unknown. The record originates from a study of T cells after yellow fever vaccination. Study in general: Any fraction with a low cell number was prepared using SMART-Seq v4 Ultra Low Input. Whole-study results and caveats: The secondary response was weaker, and its peak arrived faster, on day 5 versus 15. Most clones from primary vaccination were detected again post-booster (almost 98% CD4, roughly 85% CD8).

V shed 5 bases, J shed 8 bases, and the junction held 12 bases outside the gene matches. The CDR3 spans 15 residues. Looked up from germline, CDR1 is SGHTA and CDR2 is FQGTGA. A universal primer site and UMIs were added as TCR cDNA was made by 5'RACE template switching. From the 5' RACE reads, TCRdb called clonotypes with MiXCR, one entry per CDR3 protein. The table has some 420,000 distinct CDR3 sequences, approximately 19% seen once. The sequence came from a young man who received the YFV17D yellow fever vaccine. Material: PBMCs, obtained before the yellow fever booster vaccination. V is TRBV7-3 and J is TRBJ2-1, with 7 bases lining up with TRBD2. CDR3 nucleotides: TGTGCCAGCAGCCCCCGAGCGGGACCGTTCGATGAGCAGTTCTTC. As protein: CASSPRAGPFDEQFF.